These 30 T cell receptor beta chains share one sample of origin, sequenced in a study of human T cells and chemical hapten exposure. TCRdb reanalysed the RACE reads using MiXCR and keeps one entry per CDR3 protein. Among 140,000 or so distinct CDR3 sequences listed, 10% to 15% were seen once. Time point indicated: patch test 2, 6 weeks after DPC sensitization. The treatment was: therapeutic diphenylcyclopropenone sensitization with weekly scalp DPC. The source material was whole blood, sampled in connection with sensitization to the hapten diphenylcyclopropenone (DPC). These receptors were obtained from a woman in her forties or fifties with alopecia areata. Some clones in this sample may be carry-over from other donors' samples.

The chain combines TRBV6-1 with TRBJ2-3, with D maybe TRBD2 (5 bases). The CDR3 covers 14 residues. Trimming left V 7 bases short and J 1 base short, with 12 bases between. Germline loops: CDR1 MNHNS, CDR2 SASEGT. The CDR3 region is CASKREMGTDTQYF. The CDR3 DNA follows: TGTGCCAGCAAGAGGGAAATGGGCACAGATACGCAGTATTTT.

This clonotype was seen more than once but under ten times. The chain couples TRBV20-1 to TRBJ1-1; tentative D call: TRBD1 (6 bases). Per the germline V gene, CDR1 is DFQATT and CDR2 is SNEGSKA (reference sequence). The CDR3 loop spans 13 amino acids. The V end was cut by 6 bases, the J end by 5 bases, with 16 bases between. CDR3 in DNA: TGCAGTGCCACCGGGGGGGGCGGAACTGAAGCTTTCTTT. Translated, it gives CSATGGGGTEAFF.

The gene calls are TRBV5-1 and TRBJ2-7; 10 bases match TRBD2. The V and J ends lost 7 bases and 6 bases, in that order; junction bases with no gene match: 13. Germline V gene data show CDR1 as SGHRS and CDR2 as YFSETQ. The CDR3 length is 15 residues. CDR3 sequence (DNA): TGCGCCAGCGGTGGGGCTAGCGGGAGCACTGGCGAGCAGTACTTC. This translates into CASGGASGSTGEQYF.

About this clonotype: The germline gene is not matched at one end of the junction; a read error may be the cause. The chain employs TRBV12-3 or TRBV12-4 and TRBJ1-3, with no clear D. CDR3 size: 16 residues. Here the CDR3 reads CASSLENGVSENTIYF. CDR3 nucleotide sequence: TGTGCCAGCAGTTTAGAGAACGGGGTCTCTGAAAACACCATATATTTT.

V gene TRBV19 combines with J gene TRBJ2-3; 13 bases fit TRBD2. CDR1 is LNHDA, CDR2 SQIVND, per germline (reference sequence). This CDR3 region has 16 residues. The V gene end was trimmed by 5 bases and the J gene end by 3 bases; junction bases not matched to a gene: 5. The CDR3 region has the DNA TGTGCCAGTAGTTTTCGACTAGCGGGGGGAACAGATACGCAGTATTTT. This translates into CASSFRLAGGTDTQYF.

This clonotype was recorded a few times. This chain uses TRBV4-2 with TRBJ2-7; 8 bases are shared with TRBD1. With 2 bases clipped from V and 3 bases from J, the junction kept 15 bases outside the gene matches. From germline, CDR1 is LGHNA and CDR2 YNFKEQ. The CDR3 is made up of 18 amino acids. The CDR3 sequence: CASSQTTRDRTIGYEQYF. In DNA form, the CDR3 reads TGTGCCAGCAGCCAAACAACCCGGGACAGGACCATCGGCTACGAGCAGTACTTC.

V and J are TRBV12-3 or TRBV12-4 and TRBJ2-1; TRBD1 agrees at 7 bases. This CDR3 is built from 14 residues. After removal of 3 bases from V and 4 bases from J, the junction contained 3 bases not matched to a gene. CDR3 sequence (DNA): TGTGCCAGCAGTTTTGGACAGGCTTACAATGAGCAGTTCTTC. Translation: CASSFGQAYNEQFF.

This clonotype was counted a few times. The genes are TRBV29-1 and TRBJ1-1, with unresolved D. With 5 bases removed from V and 1 base from J, the gap between germline ends came to 8 bases. The CDR3 covers 12 residues. Germline CDR1 is SQVTM and CDR2 is ANQGSEA. The CDR3 region is CSVREANTEAFF. The CDR3 coding sequence is TGCAGCGTTCGCGAGGCGAACACTGAAGCTTTCTTT.

The chain couples TRBV25-1 to TRBJ2-1, with no clear D. The CDR3 has 16 residues. Trimming shortened V by 5 bases and J by 7 bases, and 21 bases separated the two germline ends. The V gene's germline CDR1 is MGHDK and CDR2 SYGVNS. CDR3 in amino acids: CASSPAAFSTPNEQFF. The CDR3 region has the DNA TGTGCCAGCAGTCCCGCTGCATTTTCCACCCCTAATGAGCAGTTCTTC.

The V gene is TRBV7-8, the J gene TRBJ2-7, with TRBD2 matching 9 bases. This CDR3 comprises 15 residues. Germline V gene sequence: CDR1 SGHVS, CDR2 FQNEAQ. The trim removed 5 bases at V and 3 bases at J, leaving 8 bases unmatched. The CDR3 is CASSTHGTSFYEQYF. For the CDR3, the DNA is TGTGCCAGCAGCACGCACGGGACTAGCTTCTACGAGCAGTACTTC. Drawing the rest from reference TRBV7-8 and TRBJ2-7, the complete variable domain is GAGVSQSPRYKVAKRGQDVALRCDPISGHVSLFWYQQALGQGPEFLTYFQNEAQLDKSGLPSDRFFAERPEGSVSTLKIQRTQQEDSAVYLCASSTHGTSFYEQYFGPGTRLTVT.

This clonotype came up many times. The chain joins TRBV20-1 to TRBJ2-3; D perhaps matches TRBD2 (6 bases). Germline V lookup: CDR1 DFQATT, CDR2 SNEGSKA (reference sequence). This CDR3 comprises 16 residues. The V and J ends lost 2 bases and 3 bases respectively, with 18 bases between them. DNA for the CDR3: TGCAGTGCTAGAAACCGAGGAGGAGGGGTGACAGATACGCAGTATTTT. Protein sequence: CSARNRGGGVTDTQYF.

The genes are TRBV7-6 and TRBJ2-7; 8 bases map to TRBD2. V shed 1 base, J shed 3 bases, and the junction held 5 bases outside the gene matches. The germline V gene encodes CDR1 SGHVS and CDR2 FNYEAQ. The CDR3 runs to 15 residues. The CDR3: CASSLVASGFYEQYF. The CDR3 DNA reads TGTGCCAGCAGCTTAGTAGCTAGCGGGTTCTACGAGCAGTACTTC.

The V call is TRBV20-1, the J call TRBJ1-3; no clear D gene. V lost 4 bases to trimming and J lost 8 bases, with 15 bases between them. This CDR3 has 13 amino acids. The germline gives CDR1 DFQATT, CDR2 SNEGSKA (reference sequence). The CDR3 DNA sequence: TGCAGTGCTACCCCCGGGCCGGCGGACACCATATATTTT. As protein: CSATPGPADTIYF.

This chain joins TRBV6-6 and TRBJ1-1, with D uncertain. This CDR3 is built from 15 residues. V dropped 6 bases and J dropped 1 base, with 15 bases sitting between them. In germline, CDR1 is MNHNY, CDR2 SVGAGI (reference sequence). The DNA of the CDR3 is TGTGCCAGCAGCCCCCGGGCGAATCGGAACACTGAAGCTTTCTTT. Residues: CASSPRANRNTEAFF.

V usage is TRBV4-3 and J usage is TRBJ2-3; no firm D call. Trimming shortened V by 0 bases and J by 2 bases, and 3 bases separated the two germline ends. The CDR3 loop spans 13 amino acids. Germline V gene sequence: CDR1 LGHNA, CDR2 YSLEER. The CDR3: CASSQDFTDTQYF. In nucleotides, the CDR3 is TGCGCCAGCAGCCAAGATTTCACAGATACGCAGTATTTT.

This clonotype has only a few counts. This chain uses TRBV16 with TRBJ1-2, with 8 bases identical to TRBD1. CDR3 length: 15 amino acids. V dropped 2 bases and J dropped 4; count of bases not matched to a gene: 6. CDR1 and CDR2 from the germline V gene are KGHSY and FQNENV. DNA of the CDR3: TGTGCCAGCAGCCAACCGTGGACAGGGAGCTATGGCTACACCTTC. This gives the protein CASSQPWTGSYGYTF. The full variable domain, its missing parts supplied by reference TRBV16 and TRBJ1-2, is GEEVAQTPKHLVRGEGQKAKLYCAPIKGHSYVFWYQQVLKNEFKFLISFQNENVFDETGMPKERFSAKCLPNSPCSLEIQATKLEDSAVYFCASSQPWTGSYGYTFGSGTRLTVV.

This clonotype has more than one count but fewer than ten. This chain links TRBV7-6 with TRBJ2-1; a possible D gene is TRBD2 (6 bases). The CDR3 length is 16 residues. Trimming removed 1 base from V and 4 bases from J, with 14 bases in between. CDR1 SGHVS and CDR2 FNYEAQ come from the germline V gene. The CDR3 protein is CASSLGSGTVYNEQFF. CDR3 nucleotides: TGTGCCAGCAGCTTAGGTAGTGGGACTGTTTACAATGAGCAGTTCTTC.

The sample holds many counts of this clonotype. The V call is TRBV29-1, the J call TRBJ2-3, with 7 bases aligning to TRBD2. The length of the CDR3 is 13 residues. Trimming removed 3 bases from V and 6 bases from J; junction bases left unmatched: 6. Looked up from germline, CDR1 is SQVTM and CDR2 is ANQGSEA. CDR3 nucleotides: TGCAGCGTTGACGCGGGAGTAGACGATACGCAGTATTTT. It is translated as CSVDAGVDDTQYF.

Ten or more counts support this clonotype. This chain uses TRBV18 with TRBJ2-3; D ambiguous. The CDR3 runs to 13 residues. CDR1 and CDR2 from the germline V gene are KGHSH and LQKENI. V dropped 1 base and J dropped 2 bases, with 4 bases sitting between them. CDR3 loop: CASSPRNTDTQYF. The CDR3 DNA follows: TGTGCCAGCTCACCACGGAACACAGATACGCAGTATTTT. The variable domain in full, completed from reference TRBV18 and TRBJ2-3, reads NAGVMQNPRHLVRRRGQEARLRCSPMKGHSHVYWYRQLPEEGLKFMVYLQKENIIDESGMPKERFSAEFPKEGPSILRIQQVVRGDSAAYFCASSPRNTDTQYFGPGTRLTVL.

A few counts support this clonotype. V usage is TRBV7-3 and J usage is TRBJ2-6, with a tentative D call TRBD1 (6 bases). The CDR3 has 15 amino acids. Trimming cost V 8 bases and J 4 bases, with 15 bases left between them. Germline assignment: CDR1 SGHTA and CDR2 FQGTGA. For the CDR3, the DNA is TGTGCCAGCGCCCAGGGGCGAGCGGGGGCCAACGTCCTGACTTTC. It yields the protein CASAQGRAGANVLTF.

This clonotype was seen more than once but under ten times. The V call is TRBV29-1, the J call TRBJ1-2; D is perhaps TRBD1 (5 bases). Germline CDR1 SQVTM, CDR2 ANQGSEA. The V gene lost 6 bases and the J gene lost 2 bases, with 13 bases spanning the gap. The CDR3 sequence is 13 residues long. Here the CDR3 reads CSVAGHENYGYTF. The CDR3 nucleotides read TGCAGCGTCGCGGGGCACGAAAACTATGGCTACACCTTC.

The table lists this clonotype with many counts. The genes are TRBV3-1 and TRBJ2-7; D unresolved. The germline CDR1 and CDR2 sequences are LGHDT and YNNKEL (reference sequence). The CDR3 length is 14 residues. V lost 4 bases to trimming and J lost 3 bases, with 13 bases between them. CDR3 DNA sequence: TGTGCCAGCAGCCCCGGATTTATAGACTACGAGCAGTACTTC. Translated: CASSPGFIDYEQYF.

This clonotype has just a few counts. This rearrangement joins TRBV12-3 or TRBV12-4 to TRBJ2-7; D is ambiguous. The V gene lost 6 bases and the J gene lost 6 bases, with 12 bases spanning the gap. The CDR3 spans 12 residues. This CDR3 reads CASSFVPREQYF. The CDR3 DNA reads TGTGCCAGCAGCTTTGTTCCGCGCGAGCAGTACTTC.

This clonotype was seen many times. This chain uses TRBV20-1 with TRBJ2-3; D is uncertain. This CDR3 comprises 12 residues. Per germline, CDR1 DFQATT and CDR2 SNEGSKA (reference sequence). DNA of the CDR3: TGCAGCGCCAAGGAACCAACAGATACGCAGTATTTT. It encodes CSAKEPTDTQYF.

This clonotype was seen many times. The gene calls are TRBV11-3 and TRBJ2-1, with TRBD2 matching 13 bases. The V segment lost 5 bases and the J segment 16 bases; nucleotides outside the gene matches: 17. Germline values: CDR1 SGHNT, CDR2 YENEEA. The length of the CDR3 is 16 residues. The CDR3 region has the DNA TGTGCCAGCAGCCCGCCGGGACTAGCGGGACCCACAGCCCGATTCTTC. It specifies CASSPPGLAGPTARFF.

This clonotype was counted ten times or more. The rearrangement joins TRBV4-2 to TRBJ2-3, with TRBD1 matching 7 bases. Germline V gives CDR1 LGHNA, CDR2 YNFKEQ. This CDR3 has 16 amino acids. After removal of 4 bases from V and 2 bases from J, the junction contained 9 bases not matched to a gene. This chain's CDR3 is CASSRTGTGVTDTQYF. DNA of the CDR3: TGTGCCAGCAGCCGCACCGGTACAGGGGTCACAGATACGCAGTATTTT.

This clonotype came up a few times. The chain joins TRBV29-1 to TRBJ2-5, with 7 bases matching TRBD1. Trimming cost V 6 bases and J 1 base; bases outside gene matches: 5. CDR1 and CDR2 from the germline V gene are SQVTM and ANQGSEA. The CDR3 consists of 13 residues. CDR3 sequence reads: CSVLDRAQETQYF. In nucleotides, the CDR3 is TGCAGCGTCCTAGACAGGGCCCAAGAGACCCAGTACTTC.

This clonotype was found many times. The chain uses TRBV4-2 and TRBJ2-1; D is ambiguous. The V gene's germline CDR1 is LGHNA and CDR2 YNFKEQ. V was shortened by 0 bases and J by 4 bases, with 16 bases between the two germline ends. CDR3 size: 17 residues. CDR3 protein: CASSQDPSDPQYNEQFF. DNA for the CDR3: TGTGCCAGCAGCCAAGACCCCTCGGACCCACAGTACAATGAGCAGTTCTTC.

In this sample, this clonotype turned up a few times. This chain joins TRBV11-2 and TRBJ1-1; D not certain. The CDR3 runs 14 residues. The germline V and J ends were trimmed by 1 base and 4 bases, with 10 bases remaining between them. In germline, CDR1 is SGHAT, CDR2 FQNNGV. The CDR3 nucleotides are TGTGCCAGCAGCTTAGGTAGTTTTAGCACTGAAGCTTTCTTT. Its translation: CASSLGSFSTEAFF. The whole variable domain, remainder taken from reference TRBV11-2 and TRBJ1-1, is EAGVAQSPRYKIIEKRQSVAFWCNPISGHATLYWYQQILGQGPKLLIQFQNNGVVDDSQLPKDRFSAERLKGVDSTLKIQPAKLEDSAVYLCASSLGSFSTEAFFGQGTRLTVV.

The chain combines TRBV29-1 with TRBJ1-3, with D uncertain. CDR1 SQVTM and CDR2 ANQGSEA come from the germline V gene. V lost 5 bases and J lost 0, with 8 bases in between. This CDR3 is 13 amino acids long. For the CDR3, the DNA is TGCAGCGTTTTAGTTAACTCTGGAAACACCATATATTTT. Translating it yields CSVLVNSGNTIYF.